This T cell receptor beta chain was recorded in a study of OX40 agonist ivuxolimab in advanced cancers. Background on the study: Participants, 82.7% male, averaged around 64 years of age, ranging from about 23 to 79. Findings and caveats of the study: CD8+ T cells were the subset that, on average, had more expanded clones than CD4+. CD4+ and CD8+ blood T cells expanded clonally by week 6 at 0.1 to 3.0 mg/kg.

The repertoire was sequenced with immunoSEQ multiplex PCR; TCRdb's copy has only in-frame clones and lacks some. Of approximately 77,000 clones detected, about 90% appear once; the ten largest clones hold approximately 1.8%. V lost 7 bases to trimming and J lost 8 bases; unmatched junction nucleotides: 13. The CDR3 totals 15 residues. Germline V lookup: CDR1 MNHNS, CDR2 SASEGT. In regard to this clone: Antigen specificity is unknown.

Source: CD4+ or CD8+ T cells sorted from blood, taken in a trial of the OX40 agonist ivuxolimab. The TCR comes from an adult with an advanced solid tumor such as melanoma, head and neck, liver or kidney cancer. The chain recombines TRBV6-1 with TRBJ2-1; 8 nucleotides line up with TRBD1. The chain's CDR3 is CASTEGQGAVDEQFF. In DNA, the CDR3 is TGTGCCAGCACGGAGGGGCAGGGGGCTGTGGATGAGCAGTTCTTC.